The clone carrying this T cell receptor (beta chain) has a handful of counts. The data stem from a study of early T cells in non-severe SARS-CoV-2 infection. Each CDR3 protein is one row after TCRdb ran MiXCR on the 5' RACE reads. The data show roughly 80,000 distinct CDR3 sequences, around 15% seen once. The CDR3 consists of 16 residues. V was pared by 1 base and J by 0 bases, with 7 bases between. Germline CDR1 is KGHSH and CDR2 is LQKENI. Sequencing input: whole blood. The sequence derives from an adult who was a healthcare worker with PCR-confirmed SARS-CoV-2 infection or an uninfected control (not recorded which). V gene TRBV18 combines with J gene TRBJ2-6; D unclear. The CDR3 protein is CASSPRLGSGANVLTF. For the CDR3, the DNA is TGTGCCAGCTCACCACGGCTGGGCTCTGGGGCCAACGTCCTGACTTTC.